These 2 T cell receptor beta chains were all obtained from the same sample, sequenced in a study of cytomegalovirus exposure and HLA in healthy donors. Use of 60 Vbeta and 13 Jbeta primers characterized the PCR. Produced via immunoSEQ multiplex PCR; TCRdb's table is partial and in-frame only. The top ten clones hold roughly 2.7% of a sample with approximately 110,000 clones, 74% of them seen once. The sample comprised PBMCs. The source is a man aged 50 or older in good health and CMV-seropositive.

This chain joins TRBV11-3 and TRBJ2-2, with 7 bases identical to TRBD2. Germline V gene sequence: CDR1 SGHNT, CDR2 YENEEA. After removal of 4 bases from V and 4 bases from J, the junction contained 6 bases not matched to a gene. The CDR3 runs 15 residues. This CDR3 reads CASSWGGDFTGELFF. The CDR3 DNA follows: TGTGCCAGCAGCTGGGGGGGAGACTTCACCGGGGAGCTGTTTTTT.

The CDR3: CASSAYGSTQETQYF. The CDR3 region has the DNA TGTGCCAGCAGTGCCTACGGGAGTACCCAAGAGACCCAGTACTTC. The chain combines TRBV6-1 with TRBJ2-5; a weak D match, TRBD2 (6 bases). Deletions cut 4 bases from V and 1 base from J, with 13 bases between. This CDR3 contains 15 residues. CDR1 is MNHNS, CDR2 SASEGT, per germline.